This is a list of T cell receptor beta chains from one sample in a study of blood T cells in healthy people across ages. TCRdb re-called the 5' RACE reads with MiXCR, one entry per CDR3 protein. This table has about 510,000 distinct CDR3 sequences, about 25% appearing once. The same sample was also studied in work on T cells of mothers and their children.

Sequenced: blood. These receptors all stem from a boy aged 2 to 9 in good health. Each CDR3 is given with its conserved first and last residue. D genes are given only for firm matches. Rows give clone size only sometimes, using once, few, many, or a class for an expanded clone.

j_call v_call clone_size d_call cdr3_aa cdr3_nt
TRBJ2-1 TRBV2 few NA CASKGGVSYNEQFF TGTGCCAGCAAGGGTGGTGTTTCCTACAATGAGCAGTTCTTC
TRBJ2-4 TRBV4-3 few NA CASSQDGDFRNIQYF TGCGCCAGCAGCCAAGACGGGGATTTCAGAAACATTCAGTACTTC
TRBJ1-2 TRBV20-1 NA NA CSARSYGYTF TGCAGTGCTAGGTCTTATGGCTACACCTTC
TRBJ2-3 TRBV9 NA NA CASSVRDSRPSTDTQYF TGTGCCAGCAGCGTTCGCGACAGTCGACCTAGCACAGATACGCAGTATTTT
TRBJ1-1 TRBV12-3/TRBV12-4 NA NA CASSLSSGAEAFF TGTGCCAGCAGTTTATCTTCGGGGGCTGAAGCTTTCTTT
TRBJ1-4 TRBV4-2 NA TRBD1 CASSQPPGGRNEKLFF TGTGCCAGCAGCCAACCCCCAGGGGGCCGTAATGAAAAACTGTTTTTT
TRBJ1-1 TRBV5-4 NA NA CGSSLAMNTEAFF TGTGGCAGCAGCTTGGCCATGAACACTGAAGCTTTCTTT
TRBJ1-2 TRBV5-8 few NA CGGRGPYYGYTF TGTGGGGGAAGGGGACCCTACTATGGCTACACCTTC
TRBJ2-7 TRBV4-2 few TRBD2 CASSQVPRTSGNEQYF TGTGCCAGCAGCCAAGTTCCCCGGACTAGCGGGAACGAGCAGTACTTC
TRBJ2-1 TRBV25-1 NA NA CASSGTLNEQFF TGTGCCAGCAGCGGGACTCTCAATGAGCAGTTCTTC
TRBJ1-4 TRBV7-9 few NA CASSRAGVLNEKLFF TGTGCCAGCAGCCGAGCCGGGGTCCTTAATGAAAAACTGTTTTTT